These 31 T cell receptor beta chains were all obtained from the same sample, sequenced in a study of blood T cells in healthy people across ages. Through a sample-barcoded 5' primer and a J-beta primer mix, a second PCR was run for 7 to 11 cycles. TCRdb analysed the 5' RACE reads with MiXCR anew, one entry per CDR3 protein. The sample comprises about 930,000 distinct CDR3 sequences, about 28% of which are singletons, and more than 8.5% rests with the top ten. In addition, the sample was reused for a study of T cells of mothers and their children.

The sequenced material came from blood. These receptors were taken from a woman aged 40 to 50 in good health.

This clonotype was seen at least ten times. This sequence joins TRBV28 and TRBJ1-2; D is uncertain. This CDR3 region has 13 residues. Per germline, CDR1 MDHEN and CDR2 SYDVKM. Trimming cost V 8 bases and J 4 bases, with 14 bases left between them. Here the CDR3 DNA reads TGTGCCAGCCTCAGGCCAGGAGGCTATGGCTACACCTTC. Translation: CASLRPGGYGYTF.

This clonotype was counted only a few times. The genes are TRBV4-2 and TRBJ1-2; a possible D gene is TRBD1 (6 bases). There are 15 residues in the CDR3. CDR1 is LGHNA, CDR2 YNFKEQ, per germline. Between the trimmed V and J ends, which lost 4 bases and 7 bases, there was a span of 19 bases. The CDR3 protein is CASSPRPGDSLGYTF. In DNA form, the CDR3 reads TGTGCCAGCAGCCCCCGCCCAGGGGATAGCCTTGGCTACACCTTC.

In its sample, this clonotype was seen many times. The chain combines TRBV5-1 with TRBJ1-2; D is ambiguous. The CDR3 runs 13 residues. Trimming pared 4 bases from V and 4 bases from J, leaving 11 bases between. Per germline, CDR1 SGHRS and CDR2 YFSETQ. CDR3 loop: CASSRPSAYGYTF. The CDR3 DNA follows: TGCGCCAGCAGCCGACCGAGTGCCTATGGCTACACCTTC.

At least ten counts were recorded for this clonotype. The V call is TRBV9, the J call TRBJ1-6; D remains unclear. Trimming pared 0 bases from V and 0 bases from J, leaving 7 bases between. Germline V gene lookup returns CDR1 SGDLS and CDR2 YYNGEE. This CDR3 is 16 amino acids long. The CDR3 DNA follows: TGTGCCAGCAGCGTAGGTCCGAGCTCCTATAATTCACCCCTCCACTTT. Translation: CASSVGPSSYNSPLHF. The variable domain in full, completed from reference TRBV9 and TRBJ1-6, reads DSGVTQTPKHLITATGQRVTLRCSPRSGDLSVYWYQQSLDQGLQFLIQYYNGEERAKGNILERFSAQQFPDLHSELNLSSLELGDSALYFCASSVGPSSYNSPLHFGNGTRLTVT.

The chain couples TRBV4-1 to TRBJ2-1; no firm D call. CDR3 size: 15 residues. V was shortened by 2 bases and J by 7 bases, with 15 bases between the two germline ends. Germline assignment: CDR1 MGHRA and CDR2 YSYEKL. The DNA for the CDR3 is TGCGCCAGCAGCCAACTAGGGCCCTTTAGAAATGAGCAGTTCTTC. Protein product: CASSQLGPFRNEQFF.

The chain couples TRBV27 to TRBJ1-2, with D possibly matching TRBD1 (6 bases). Trimming removed 6 bases at V and 7 bases at J, with 21 bases between. The CDR3 has 15 residues. Germline CDR1 is MNHEY and CDR2 is SMNVEV (reference sequence). CDR3 nucleotide sequence: TGTGCCAGCAGACGAATTATGGGGGCGCAGCGTGGCTACACCTTC. It yields the protein CASRRIMGAQRGYTF.

This clonotype has a count of ten or more. V gene TRBV27 combines with J gene TRBJ1-2; D is ambiguous. The CDR3 sequence is 15 residues long. From germline, CDR1 is MNHEY and CDR2 SMNVEV (reference sequence). The germline V and J ends were trimmed by 0 bases and 0 bases, with 8 bases remaining between them. CDR3 amino acids: CASSLSGLANYGYTF. DNA of the CDR3: TGTGCCAGCAGTTTATCGGGCCTAGCTAACTATGGCTACACCTTC.

This clonotype has a count of ten or more. The chain has TRBV28 and TRBJ2-5; a possible D gene is TRBD1 (6 bases). CDR1 and CDR2 (germline): MDHEN, SYDVKM. The CDR3 contains 14 residues. V was trimmed by 8 bases and J by 5 bases, leaving 18 bases between them. The chain's CDR3 is CASAGTPRGETQYF. The DNA of the CDR3 is TGTGCCAGCGCCGGGACACCTAGGGGGGAGACCCAGTACTTC.

This clonotype has a count of ten or more. The rearrangement uses TRBV29-1 and TRBJ2-7; D unclear. The CDR3 is 11 residues long. In germline, CDR1 is SQVTM, CDR2 ANQGSEA. Trimming stripped 7 bases from V and 2 bases from J, with 9 bases between. The CDR3 DNA reads TGCAGCGGAGGTGGGACCTACGAGCAGTACTTC. Its translation is CSGGGTYEQYF.

The chain recombines TRBV28 with TRBJ1-1, with D possibly being TRBD1 (5 bases). CDR3 length: 15 amino acids. Germline CDR1 is MDHEN and CDR2 is SYDVKM. Trimming left V 7 bases short and J 1 base short, with 16 bases between. The CDR3 protein is CASKFSRGRNTEAFF. The CDR3 DNA reads TGTGCCAGCAAGTTTAGTAGGGGCAGGAACACTGAAGCTTTCTTT.

This clonotype has more than one count but fewer than ten. V is TRBV28 and J is TRBJ2-5, with D possibly being TRBD1 or TRBD2 (6 bases each). From germline, CDR1 is MDHEN and CDR2 SYDVKM. Trimming cost V 6 bases and J 5 bases, with 31 bases left between them. This CDR3 region has 19 residues. The CDR3 is CASRPHGVEGGSVRETQYF. The DNA of the CDR3 is TGTGCCAGCAGACCCCACGGAGTTGAGGGGGGATCCGTGCGGGAGACCCAGTACTTC.

This chain connects TRBV20-1 to TRBJ2-5; D tentatively fits TRBD1 or TRBD2 (5 bases each). The CDR3 is made up of 15 amino acids. The germline V gene encodes CDR1 DFQATT and CDR2 SNEGSKA (reference sequence). V dropped 2 bases and J dropped 6 bases, with 19 bases sitting between them. Here the CDR3 reads CSARSPPGREKTQYF. CDR3 sequence (DNA): TGCAGTGCTAGATCCCCGCCCGGCAGGGAGAAGACCCAGTACTTC.

This clonotype came up a few times. In nucleotides, the CDR3 is TGCGCCAGCAGCCCCACGGGACAAGACAATCAGCCCCAGCATTTT. Amino acid sequence: CASSPTGQDNQPQHF. V gene TRBV5-1 combines with J gene TRBJ1-5; perhaps TRBD1 as D (6 bases). Germline V gene sequence: CDR1 SGHRS, CDR2 YFSETQ. There are 15 residues in the CDR3. Trimming removed 4 bases from V and 3 bases from J, with 14 bases in between.

V and J are TRBV7-2 and TRBJ2-3; tentatively, D is TRBD1 (6 bases). CDR3 length equals 15 residues. Trimming took off 3 bases at V and 1 base at J, with 11 bases between the two ends. From germline, CDR1 is SGHTA and CDR2 FQGNSA. CDR3 sequence reads: CASSFQGIGTDTQYF. As DNA, the CDR3 is TGTGCCAGCAGCTTTCAGGGGATTGGCACAGATACGCAGTATTTT.

This clonotype was detected only a few times. V gene TRBV7-2 combines with J gene TRBJ1-1; 7 nucleotides align to TRBD1. Germline lookup yields CDR1 SGHTA and CDR2 FQGNSA. The CDR3 spans 15 residues. The trim removed 0 bases at V and 4 bases at J, leaving 5 bases unmatched. The CDR3 spells CASSLAPGGSTEAFF. The CDR3 DNA is TGTGCCAGCAGCTTAGCTCCAGGGGGTAGCACTGAAGCTTTCTTT.

This clonotype was seen repeatedly, ten times or more. The chain recombines TRBV25-1 with TRBJ1-2, with TRBD1 matching 12 bases. Germline loops: CDR1 MGHDK, CDR2 SYGVNS. V shed 4 bases and J 5 bases; nucleotides not matched to a gene: 5. CDR3 size: 15 residues. The CDR3 DNA reads TGTGCCAGCAGTGGACCGGGACAGGGGGCTTATGGCTACACCTTC. Encoded protein: CASSGPGQGAYGYTF.

This clonotype was counted ten times or more. The chain combines TRBV6-5 with TRBJ2-7, with 9 bases matching TRBD1. CDR3 length: 14 residues. The V and J ends lost 5 bases and 6 bases, in that order; junction bases with no gene match: 8. From germline, CDR1 is MNHEY and CDR2 SVGAGI. CDR3 in amino acids: CASSMDRGMVEQYF. The CDR3 coding sequence is TGTGCCAGCAGTATGGACAGGGGCATGGTCGAGCAGTACTTC.

Concerning this clonotype: Since a much larger clone is just one base distant, this may be a read error. This chain joins TRBV5-1 and TRBJ2-7, with D possibly being TRBD2 (7 bases). The CDR3 spans 17 residues. Trimming removed 1 base at V and 3 bases at J, with 20 bases between. CDR1 is SGHRS, CDR2 YFSETQ, per germline. CDR3 loop: CASSLSVRRGAFYEQYF. For the CDR3, the DNA is TGCGCCAGCAGCTTGAGCGTGAGACGGGGGGCTTTCTACGAGCAGTACTTC.

This clonotype was counted only a few times. The rearrangement uses TRBV12-5 and TRBJ2-1; 11 bases line up with TRBD2. The CDR3 is 17 residues long. Trimming removed 0 bases from V and 2 bases from J; junction bases left unmatched: 3. From germline, CDR1 is LGHNT and CDR2 FRNRAP. The CDR3 DNA reads as TGTGCTAGTGGTTTGGTAGTAGCGGGGGGGCCCTACAATGAGCAGTTCTTC. Translation gives CASGLVVAGGPYNEQFF.

The table lists this clonotype with many counts. The chain employs TRBV7-9 and TRBJ2-7, with 7 bases identical to TRBD1. Germline-derived CDR1 and CDR2 are SEHNR and FQNEAQ (reference sequence). The CDR3 runs 15 residues. V dropped 4 bases and J dropped 2; count of bases not matched to a gene: 8. The CDR3 region is CASSSGQDRTYEQYF. In DNA, the CDR3 is TGTGCCAGCAGCTCAGGACAGGACCGAACCTACGAGCAGTACTTC. Full variable domain (remainder filled in from reference TRBV7-9 and TRBJ2-7): DTGVSQNPRHKITKRGQNVTFRCDPISEHNRLYWYRQTLGQGPEFLTYFQNEAQLEKSRLLSDRFSAERPKGSFSTLEIQRTEQGDSAMYLCASSSGQDRTYEQYFGPGTRLTVT.

On this clonotype: One end of the junction fails to match germline, which may point to a read error. The V and J genes are TRBV7-9 and TRBJ2-3; the D is unclear. This CDR3 is built from 12 residues. Germline-derived CDR1 and CDR2 are SEHNR and FQNEAQ (reference sequence). CDR3: CVSNLEHTTQYF. The CDR3, as DNA: TGTGTCAGCAACTTAGAACACACCACGCAGTATTTT.

This clonotype showed up just a few times. The V gene is TRBV15, the J gene TRBJ2-7, with a weak D call TRBD2 (6 bases). Germline V gene data show CDR1 as LNHNV and CDR2 as YYDKDF (reference sequence). There are 13 residues in the CDR3. Deletions cut 5 bases from V and 6 bases from J, with 14 bases between. The CDR3 region is CATSLSRGGEQYF. The CDR3 bases are TGTGCCACCAGCCTTTCGCGGGGCGGCGAGCAGTACTTC.

The rearrangement joins TRBV5-1 to TRBJ2-5; D might be TRBD1 (6 bases). The CDR3 length is 15 residues. Germline V gives CDR1 SGHRS, CDR2 YFSETQ. Trimming shortened V by 3 bases and J by 4 bases, and 16 bases separated the two germline ends. The CDR3 is CASSSRDNFGETQYF. CDR3 DNA: TGCGCCAGCAGCTCCCGGGACAATTTTGGAGAGACCCAGTACTTC. Full variable domain (outside the CDR3, taken from reference TRBV5-1 and TRBJ2-5): KAGVTQTPRYLIKTRGQQVTLSCSPISGHRSVSWYQQTPGQGLQFLFEYFSETQRNKGNFPGRFSGRQFSNSRSEMNVSTLELGDSALYLCASSSRDNFGETQYFGPGTRLLVL.

The rearrangement links TRBV29-1 to TRBJ2-1; D possibly corresponds to TRBD2 (6 bases). Germline CDR1 is SQVTM and CDR2 is ANQGSEA. Trimming took 0 bases from V and 6 from J, leaving 21 bases between them. The CDR3 contains 17 residues. Written as DNA, the CDR3 is TGCAGCGTTGAAGAGAGTCTCAGTTGGAGGGCCTCCAATGAGCAGTTCTTC. Translation: CSVEESLSWRASNEQFF.

On this clonotype: A clone one base away is much larger, so this may be a read error. V is TRBV7-3 and J is TRBJ2-1; 7 bases fit TRBD2. V lost 1 base and J lost 6; bases outside the gene matches: 6. The CDR3 length is 15 residues. CDR1 SGHTA and CDR2 FQGTGA come from the germline V gene. The CDR3: CASSLSGGTCNEQFF. As DNA, the CDR3 is TGTGCCAGCAGCTTAAGCGGGGGAACCTGCAATGAGCAGTTCTTC. Full variable domain (remainder filled in from reference TRBV7-3 and TRBJ2-1): GAGVSQTPSNKVTEKGKYVELRCDPISGHTALYWYRQSLGQGPEFLIYFQGTGAADDSGLPNDRFFAVRPEGSVSTLKIQRTERGDSAVYLCASSLSGGTCNEQFFGPGTRLTVL.

The sample holds a few counts of this clonotype. The J gene is TRBJ2-1, the V gene TRBV14; 11 bases line up with TRBD2. Germline V gene data show CDR1 as SGHDN and CDR2 as FVKESK. The trim removed 4 bases at V and 8 bases at J, leaving 4 bases unmatched. The CDR3 runs 14 residues. CDR3 loop: CASSPLAGGDEQFF. The CDR3 coding sequence is TGTGCCAGCAGCCCCTTAGCGGGGGGGGATGAGCAGTTCTTC.

This clonotype was seen only a few times. The CDR3 here is CSAKGGGGPSLNEQFF. The CDR3 DNA reads TGCAGTGCTAAGGGCGGGGGGGGTCCAAGCTTAAATGAGCAGTTCTTC. The chain employs TRBV20-1 and TRBJ2-1, with TRBD2 matching over 9 bases. With 4 bases clipped from V and 7 bases from J, the junction kept 14 bases outside the gene matches. CDR1 is DFQATT and CDR2 is SNEGSKA in the germline V gene (reference sequence). The CDR3 extends over 16 amino acids.

This clonotype was found many times. The chain employs TRBV7-9 and TRBJ2-5; perhaps TRBD2 as D (5 bases). Germline values: CDR1 SEHNR, CDR2 FQNEAQ (reference sequence). The CDR3 has 9 residues. V lost 8 bases to trimming and J lost 10 bases, with 8 bases between them. CDR3 loop: CASGEGQYF. The CDR3 DNA is TGTGCCAGCGGAGAGGGCCAGTACTTC. Full variable domain (rest looked up from reference TRBV7-9 and TRBJ2-5): DTGVSQNPRHKITKRGQNVTFRCDPISEHNRLYWYRQTLGQGPEFLTYFQNEAQLEKSRLLSDRFSAERPKGSFSTLEIQRTEQGDSAMYLCASGEGQYFGPGTRLLVL.

The chain has TRBV12-3 or TRBV12-4 and TRBJ2-1; D gene uncertain. The CDR3 sequence is 13 residues long. With 3 bases removed from V and 6 bases from J, the gap between germline ends came to 9 bases. CDR3 loop: CASSLLLSNEQFF. CDR3 nucleotide sequence: TGTGCCAGCAGTTTGCTTCTGAGCAATGAGCAGTTCTTC.

V gene TRBV20-1 combines with J gene TRBJ1-6, with D maybe TRBD1 (5 bases). Germline V gene lookup returns CDR1 DFQATT and CDR2 SNEGSKA (reference sequence). The CDR3 has 15 amino acids. The V end lost 1 base, the J end lost 8 bases, and 15 bases lay between the germline ends. The DNA of the CDR3 is TGCAGTGCTAGAGTCTCTCAGGGAGGGGATTCACCCCTCCACTTT. Translation: CSARVSQGGDSPLHF.

J is TRBJ2-1 and V is TRBV7-9; TRBD2 might be the D (6 bases). CDR1 is SEHNR and CDR2 is FQNEAQ in the germline V gene (reference sequence). V was clipped by 5 bases and J by 10 bases, with 24 bases between them. The CDR3 contains 16 residues. The CDR3 loop reads CASSAPRDSLGGEQFF. CDR3 DNA: TGTGCCAGCAGCGCTCCCCGGGACTCTCTTGGGGGGGAGCAGTTCTTC.